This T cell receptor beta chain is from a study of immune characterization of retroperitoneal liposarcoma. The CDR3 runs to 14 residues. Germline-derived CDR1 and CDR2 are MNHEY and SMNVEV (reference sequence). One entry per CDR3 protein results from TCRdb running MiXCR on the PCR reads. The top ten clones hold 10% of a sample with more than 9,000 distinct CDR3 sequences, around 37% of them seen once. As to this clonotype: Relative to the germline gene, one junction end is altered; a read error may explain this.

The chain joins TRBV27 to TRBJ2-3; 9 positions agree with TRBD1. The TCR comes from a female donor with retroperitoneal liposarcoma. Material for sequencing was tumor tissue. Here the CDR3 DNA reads TGTGCCAGCAGTAAGGGACAGGGAGACAATGAGCAGTTCTTT. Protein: CASSKGQGDNEQFF.